This entry lists 9 T cell receptor beta chains sequenced from one sample in a study of cytomegalovirus exposure and HLA in healthy donors. With 60 Vbeta and 13 Jbeta primers, the PCR was carried out. The data were produced by immunoSEQ multiplex PCR, yet TCRdb's version contains in-frame clones alone and is incomplete. The repertoire consists of some 170,000 clones, with 70% to 80% occurring once and the leading ten covering around 1.4%. The sequenced sample consisted of PBMCs. The receptors come from a man aged 55 to 70 in good health and CMV-seronegative.

The chain couples TRBV6-5 to TRBJ2-5; D gene unclear. The CDR3 covers 14 residues. In germline, CDR1 is MNHEY, CDR2 SVGAGI. V shed 5 bases and J shed 0 bases, with 10 bases lying between them. The CDR3 is CASSTQQYQETQYF. The DNA for the CDR3 is TGTGCCAGCAGTACACAACAGTACCAAGAGACCCAGTACTTC.

The rearrangement joins TRBV27 to TRBJ1-6; 9 nucleotides line up with TRBD1. The CDR3 has 14 residues. Germline CDR1 reads MNHEY; CDR2 reads SMNVEV (reference sequence). The V gene end was trimmed by 10 bases and the J gene end by 6 bases; junction bases not matched to a gene: 7. CDR3: CATGTGLSNSPLHF. Here the CDR3 DNA reads TGTGCCACCGGGACAGGGCTGAGTAATTCACCCCTCCACTTT.

The chain couples TRBV2 to TRBJ2-7; 10 nucleotides match TRBD2. This CDR3 contains 12 residues. CDR1 SNHLY and CDR2 FYNNEI come from the germline V gene. Losses at the gene ends were 4 bases for V and 6 bases for J; bases not matched to a gene: 0. This chain's CDR3 is CASSVAGGEQYF. CDR3 DNA sequence: TGTGCCAGCAGTGTAGCGGGGGGCGAGCAGTACTTC.

The chain carries TRBV9 and TRBJ2-5; no clear D. The CDR3 has 13 residues. Trimming left V 4 bases short and J 1 base short, with 8 bases between. Germline CDR1 SGDLS, CDR2 YYNGEE. In DNA form, the CDR3 reads TGTGCCAGCAGCCTTTCTACCCAAGAGACCCAGTACTTC. As protein: CASSLSTQETQYF. The variable domain in full, completed from reference TRBV9 and TRBJ2-5, reads DSGVTQTPKHLITATGQRVTLRCSPRSGDLSVYWYQQSLDQGLQFLIQYYNGEERAKGNILERFSAQQFPDLHSELNLSSLELGDSALYFCASSLSTQETQYFGPGTRLLVL.

The table lists this clone with a count of one. V is TRBV7-2 and J is TRBJ2-7; 7 nucleotides align to TRBD1. Per the germline V gene, CDR1 is SGHTA and CDR2 is FQGNSA. The CDR3 covers 16 residues. V shed 1 base and J 1 base; nucleotides not matched to a gene: 7. CDR3 sequence: CASSLEGTVPSYEQYF. The CDR3 DNA reads TGTGCCAGCAGCTTAGAGGGGACAGTCCCTTCCTACGAGCAGTACTTC.

The chain uses TRBV10-2 and TRBJ1-1; 10 nucleotides line up with TRBD1. CDR3 length equals 16 residues. Unmatched junction bases numbered 14, after V lost 2 bases and J lost 11 bases. CDR1 WSHSY and CDR2 SAAADI come from the germline V gene. CDR3 region: CASSEPYTGTGDFAFF. The CDR3 region has the DNA TGCGCCAGCAGTGAGCCGTACACCGGGACAGGGGATTTCGCTTTCTTT.

The chain links TRBV28 to TRBJ1-2; 9 bases map to TRBD1. The germline CDR1 and CDR2 sequences are MDHEN and SYDVKM. This CDR3 comprises 14 residues. The V segment lost 3 bases and the J segment 4 bases; nucleotides outside the gene matches: 3. This CDR3 reads CASSFTGGPYGYTF. CDR3 nucleotides: TGTGCCAGCAGTTTTACAGGGGGCCCCTATGGCTACACCTTC.

The V call is TRBV11-3, the J call TRBJ2-7, with 8 positions matching TRBD1. Trimming cost V 3 bases and J 6 bases; bases outside gene matches: 16. Germline V lookup: CDR1 SGHNT, CDR2 YENEEA. This CDR3 contains 17 residues. CDR3 DNA: TGTGCCAGCAGCTTTGCCCCCCGGGGACAGGTTTTAGGCGAGCAGTACTTC. It encodes CASSFAPRGQVLGEQYF. Combining the CDR3 with reference TRBV11-3 and TRBJ2-7 gives the whole variable domain EAGVVQSPRYKIIEKKQPVAFWCNPISGHNTLYWYLQNLGQGPELLIRYENEEAVDDSQLPKDRFSAERLKGVDSTLKIQPAELGDSAVYLCASSFAPRGQVLGEQYFGPGTRLTVT.

V gene TRBV2 combines with J gene TRBJ1-6; TRBD1 is a possible D gene (5 bases). CDR3 length: 15 amino acids. Germline V gene sequence: CDR1 SNHLY, CDR2 FYNNEI. V was trimmed by 2 bases and J by 0 bases, leaving 5 bases between them. In DNA, the CDR3 is TGTGCCAGCAGTGAAACAGGCTCCTATAATTCACCCCTCCACTTT. This encodes CASSETGSYNSPLHF.